The T cell receptor (beta chain) described here comes from a study of T cells expressing NK-cell markers. About the research overall: Sequenced donors, eight in total, included seven who were HCMV-seropositive and one who was seronegative. Findings and limits, study-wide: The share of CD8+ T cells held by dominant NKG2C+ clonotypes was roughly 1.0-8% in roughly 6 donors.

TCRdb re-called the 5' RACE reads; every CDR3 protein appears as one record, without DNA. This sample's table reports 350,000 to 500,000 distinct CDR3 sequences. Of note for this clonotype: No antigen is known for it.

The CDR3 loop spans 15 amino acids. CDR1 MNHEY and CDR2 SMNVEV come from the germline V gene (reference sequence). The receptor was isolated from a woman aged 18 to 75 in good health. The sequencing sample was made of blood T cells: a sorted CD56 or NKG2C T cell subset, CD4+ or CD8+ T cells, or bulk PBMC T cells (not recorded which). The chain employs TRBV27 and TRBJ2-1; the D gene TCRdb calls, TRBD2, cannot be checked with no DNA. CDR3 protein: CASTRSGNYYNEQFF.